What follows describes a single TCR beta chain. What it binds is unknown. The CDR3 sequence is 15 residues long. Germline CDR1 is MNHEY and CDR2 is SVGEGT. The V end lost 6 bases, the J end lost 2 bases, and 14 bases lay between the germline ends. The sample comes from a study of identical twins' blood T cells. Study-wide results and caveats: Twins shared about as many clonotypes as their cloneset sizes predicted. Out-of-frame TCRbeta clonotypes reportedly had markedly more similar V usage in twins than unrelated donors.

The donors were healthy female monozygous twins, three pairs in total. Libraries were made from RNA as TCR cDNA, using a modified protocol. TCRdb re-called the 5' RACE reads through MiXCR, storing one row per CDR3 protein. The sample consists of fewer than 450,000 distinct CDR3 sequences, more than 25% of them appearing once. Specimen: PBMCs. The TCR comes from a woman between 18 and 55 years old in good health. This chain uses TRBV6-2 or TRBV6-3 with TRBJ2-1; the D call may be TRBD1 or TRBD2 (6 bases each). CDR3 in amino acids: CASRPLRGAYNEQFF. CDR3 nucleotides: TGTGCCAGCAGGCCTCTGAGGGGGGCCTACAATGAGCAGTTCTTC.